This is a list of T cell receptor beta chains from one sample in a study of regulatory T cells in long-lasting Graves disease. TCRdb reprocessed the multiplex PCR reads via MiXCR and lists one record per CDR3 protein. The data show fewer than 550,000 distinct CDR3 sequences, approximately 16% seen once. The same data also contributed to another study, on T cells in Graves' hyperthyroidism and ophthalmopathy.

The specimen was peripheral blood mononuclear cells (PBMCs), collected at new diagnosis, from a patient treated with antithyroid drugs. The receptor set was obtained from a woman aged 35 to 60 with Graves disease. The CDR3 runs from the conserved cysteine through the conserved F or W. The order of the fields is J gene, clone size, D gene, V gene, CDR3 protein, CDR3 DNA. D genes are given only for firm matches. Clone size appears in some rows only: once, few, many, or a class for an expanded clone.

>TRBJ2-1|few|TRBD2|TRBV6-9
CASSYRGGGGDEQFF
TGTGCCAGCAGTTATAGGGGCGGGGGGGGCGATGAGCAGTTCTTC
>TRBJ2-5|many|TRBD2|TRBV6-9
CASSYSASGETQYF
TGTGCCAGCAGTTACTCTGCTAGCGGGGAGACCCAGTACTTC
>TRBJ1-6|-|-|TRBV6-1
CASSDRDNSPLHF
TGTGCCAGCAGTGACCGGGACAATTCACCCCTCCACTTT
>TRBJ2-1|many|TRBD1|TRBV6-2/TRBV6-3
CASSYSPRTGGEQFF
TGTGCCAGCAGTTACTCACCACGGACAGGCGGGGAGCAGTTCTTC
>TRBJ2-1|few|-|TRBV7-9
CASSLSAGEQFF
TGTGCCAGCAGCCTCAGCGCGGGAGAGCAGTTCTTC
>TRBJ2-7|-|TRBD2|TRBV28
CASSPGGLAVGFHEQYF
TGTGCCAGCAGTCCTGGGGGACTAGCGGTCGGCTTCCACGAGCAGTACTTC
>TRBJ2-1|many|-|TRBV7-3
CASSQSAGIDEQFF
TGTGCCAGCAGCCAGAGTGCAGGGATCGATGAGCAGTTCTTC
>TRBJ2-7|-|-|TRBV10-3
CAISENQMGYEQYF
TGTGCCATCAGTGAAAATCAAATGGGGTACGAGCAGTACTTC
>TRBJ2-2|few|-|TRBV20-1
CSARVTVPGELFF
TGCAGTGCTAGAGTTACGGTACCCGGGGAGCTGTTTTTT
>TRBJ2-2|-|-|TRBV30
CAWSVRQELFF
TGTGCCTGGAGTGTACGACAGGAGCTGTTTTTT
>TRBJ2-1|many|TRBD2|TRBV7-2
CASSPGGARINEQFF
TGTGCCAGCAGCCCCGGGGGGGCCAGAATTAATGAGCAGTTCTTC
>TRBJ2-2|many|-|TRBV6-1
CASSNPAGRSTGELFF
TGTGCCAGCAGTAACCCCGCAGGGAGGAGCACCGGGGAGCTGTTTTTT
>TRBJ2-1|many|TRBD2|TRBV12-3/TRBV12-4
CASSSHGGGADNEQFF
TGTGCCAGCAGTTCCCACGGGGGGGGCGCGGACAATGAGCAGTTCTTC
>TRBJ1-5|-|-|TRBV12-3/TRBV12-4
CASSFGDGNQPQHF
TGTGCCAGCAGTTTTGGGGATGGCAATCAGCCCCAGCATTTT
>TRBJ2-2|-|TRBD2|TRBV12-3/TRBV12-4
CASSLRRASGGANTGELFF
TGTGCCAGCAGTTTAAGGAGGGCTAGCGGGGGGGCGAACACCGGGGAGCTGTTTTTT
>TRBJ2-3|-|-|TRBV27
CASSSAGSLGPDTQYF
TGTGCCAGCAGTTCCGCGGGCTCTCTCGGGCCAGATACGCAGTATTTT
>TRBJ2-7|many|-|TRBV29-1
CSVVDSYSYEQYF
TGCAGCGTGGTGGACAGCTACTCCTACGAGCAGTACTTC
>TRBJ2-1|-|-|TRBV15
CATSPVLYNEQFF
TGTGCCACCAGCCCCGTCCTTTACAATGAGCAGTTCTTC
>TRBJ1-2|few|-|TRBV29-1
CSVVGVPYGYTF
TGCAGCGTTGTGGGAGTACCCTATGGCTACACCTTC
>TRBJ2-7|many|TRBD1|TRBV28
CASNPLQGDYEQYF
TGTGCCAGCAACCCCTTACAGGGGGACTACGAGCAGTACTTC
>TRBJ2-5|-|TRBD1|TRBV19
CASSPSDRVVETQYF
TGTGCCAGTAGTCCCTCGGACAGGGTAGTAGAGACCCAGTACTTC
>TRBJ2-1|few|-|TRBV5-6
CASSLQGERGYNEQFF
TGTGCCAGCAGCCTGCAGGGGGAGCGGGGTTACAATGAGCAGTTCTTC
>TRBJ1-2|many|-|TRBV28
CASSPLPQTYGYTF
TGTGCCAGCAGCCCTTTGCCACAGACCTATGGCTACACCTTC
>TRBJ1-1|many|-|TRBV28
CASEENTEAFF
TGTGCCAGCGAAGAGAACACTGAAGCTTTCTTT
>TRBJ2-7|-|-|TRBV2
CASGGAKIYEQYF
TGTGCCAGCGGGGGGGCCAAGATCTACGAGCAGTACTTC